This T cell receptor (beta chain) was found in a study of breast tumors, draining lymph nodes, adjacent tissues. This clonotype was picked up many times. What it binds is unknown. Via MiXCR, TCRdb re-called the multiplex PCR reads, giving one row per CDR3 protein. The table lists some 22,000 distinct CDR3 sequences, around 40% of them singletons. Whole-study findings and limits: That most tumor T cells come from lymph nodes remained unproven. Compared with lymph nodes, tumors were less diverse; compared with nontumor tissue, more. Tumor and nontumor repertoires were significantly more similar in luminal-like than in basal-like breast cancer. Data fit most tumor T cells coming from lymph node, expanding in tumor.

The sample was breast tumor tissue. This clonotype was sampled from a female donor with breast cancer. Some clones in this sample may be carry-over from other donors' samples.

The CDR3 spells CSATSPDRFSYEQYF. For the CDR3, the DNA is TGCAGTGCTACCTCACCCGACAGGTTTTCCTACGAGCAGTACTTC. This chain connects TRBV20-1 to TRBJ2-7; D possibly corresponds to TRBD1 (6 bases). From germline, CDR1 is DFQATT and CDR2 SNEGSKA (reference sequence). The CDR3 is made up of 15 amino acids. V shed 4 bases and J shed 1 base, with 17 bases lying between them.